Each of the 17 T cell receptor beta chains below was sequenced from the same sample in a study of blood T cells in healthy people across ages. Alongside a J-beta primer mix, a sample-barcoded 5' primer served in a second PCR lasting roughly 6 to 11 cycles. One entry per CDR3 protein results from TCRdb running MiXCR on the 5' RACE reads. The profile shows about 1.8 million distinct CDR3 sequences, about 49% of them singletons. The sequenced sample was blood. The receptors were gathered from a woman between 40 and 55 years old in good health.

The chain employs TRBV7-9 and TRBJ2-5, with TRBD1 identical over 7 bases. Near its end, the DNA agrees better with TRBJ2-7, so the J call may be wrong. This CDR3 has 14 residues. Germline V gene data show CDR1 as SEHNR and CDR2 as FQNEAQ (reference sequence). As DNA, the CDR3 is TGTGCCAGCAGCCTACGGGACAGTGGGGTCGAGCAGTACTTC. Its protein product is CASSLRDSGVEQYF.

This clonotype has at least ten counts. The genes are TRBV25-1 and TRBJ2-7; D is perhaps TRBD1 (5 bases). The CDR3 totals 11 residues. The germline CDR1 and CDR2 sequences are MGHDK and SYGVNS. V lost 6 bases to trimming and J lost 4 bases, with 7 bases between them. Written as DNA, the CDR3 is TGTGCCAGCAGAGGGGTTTACGAGCAGTACTTC. Translation: CASRGVYEQYF.

The chain couples TRBV15 to TRBJ2-1; D is possibly TRBD2 (5 bases). The CDR3 contains 15 residues. Per germline, CDR1 LNHNV and CDR2 YYDKDF (reference sequence). V gave up 3 bases and J gave up 0 bases, with 9 bases separating them. The CDR3 loop is CATSRAGSSYNEQFF. The CDR3 nucleotides are TGTGCCACCAGCAGGGCGGGTAGCTCCTACAATGAGCAGTTCTTC.

This chain uses TRBV11-2 with TRBJ2-1; D is uncertain. CDR3 length: 13 amino acids. Germline V CDR1 and CDR2: SGHAT, FQNNGV. Trimming left V 5 bases short and J 5 bases short, with 10 bases between. The CDR3: CASSAGPDNEQFF. In nucleotides, the CDR3 is TGTGCCAGCAGCGCCGGTCCCGACAATGAGCAGTTCTTC.

Only a few counts were recorded for this clonotype. The chain links TRBV4-3 to TRBJ1-2; D not certain. The CDR3 consists of 13 residues. V was shortened by 0 bases and J by 6 bases, with 8 bases between the two germline ends. Germline CDR1 reads LGHNA; CDR2 reads YSLEER. DNA for the CDR3: TGCGCCAGCAGCCAAGATGAGAGAGATGGCTACACCTTC. It specifies CASSQDERDGYTF.

This chain joins TRBV14 and TRBJ2-3; the D is unclear. V shed 4 bases and J shed 5 bases, with 19 bases lying between them. Germline lookup yields CDR1 SGHDN and CDR2 FVKESK. This CDR3 has 16 amino acids. The CDR3 region is CASSLTLAPSVDTQYF. Written as DNA, the CDR3 is TGTGCCAGCAGCCTAACCCTCGCCCCGAGTGTAGATACGCAGTATTTT.

The gene calls are TRBV20-1 and TRBJ2-1; 10 bases are a match to TRBD2. Germline V gene lookup returns CDR1 DFQATT and CDR2 SNEGSKA (reference sequence). This CDR3 contains 15 residues. The J segment lost 9 bases and the V segment lost 3 bases, leaving 11 bases of the junction unmatched. CDR3 in DNA: TGCAGTGCTAGGGGGAGCGGGGGGGCCGATGGTGAGCAGTTCTTC. It specifies CSARGSGGADGEQFF.

This chain joins TRBV29-1 and TRBJ2-7, with a possible D match to TRBD2 (5 bases). The CDR3 spans 12 residues. Germline lookup yields CDR1 SQVTM and CDR2 ANQGSEA. Trimming stripped 5 bases from V and 3 bases from J, with 11 bases between. The CDR3 DNA sequence: TGCAGCGTTCCCGGGGTTGGCTACGAGCAGTACTTC. Translating gives CSVPGVGYEQYF.

A word on this clonotype: One junction end does not reproduce the germline sequence, and a read error may be involved. The J gene is TRBJ2-5, the V gene TRBV7-3; 9 bases fit TRBD2. Germline values: CDR1 SGHTA, CDR2 FQGTGA. This CDR3 contains 16 residues. The CDR3 DNA sequence: TGTTCCAGCAGCTTGAAAGCGGGGGGCGTCCAAGAGACCCAGTACTTC. It yields the protein CSSSLKAGGVQETQYF.

The chain uses TRBV6-2 or TRBV6-3 and TRBJ2-1, with D maybe TRBD1 (6 bases). This CDR3 comprises 15 residues. Germline CDR1 MNHEY, CDR2 SVGEGT. V was trimmed by 2 bases and J by 8 bases, leaving 16 bases between them. The chain's CDR3 is CASSYPFREGDEQFF. The CDR3 DNA sequence: TGTGCCAGCAGTTACCCCTTTAGAGAGGGGGATGAGCAGTTCTTC.

This sequence joins TRBV28 and TRBJ2-7; possibly TRBD2 for D (6 bases). The J call is in doubt because the DNA end fits TRBJ2-5 better. CDR3 length equals 14 residues. CDR1 MDHEN and CDR2 SYDVKM come from the germline V gene. The CDR3 sequence: CASSFPGEEETQYF. CDR3 sequence (DNA): TGTGCCAGCAGTTTTCCCGGGGAGGAAGAGACCCAGTACTTC.

This clonotype was counted between two and nine times. The V call is TRBV27, the J call TRBJ2-6; 7 nucleotides line up with TRBD1. This CDR3 spans 16 amino acids. V gave up 3 bases and J gave up 1 base; unmatched junction bases: 3. The germline V gene encodes CDR1 MNHEY and CDR2 SMNVEV (reference sequence). The CDR3 nucleotides read TGTGCCAGCAGTTTCCAACAGGGGTCTGGGGCCAACGTCCTGACTTTC. Protein: CASSFQQGSGANVLTF.

This clonotype was counted only a few times. The V and J genes are TRBV9 and TRBJ2-3, with 7 bases identical to TRBD2. Germline V gene sequence: CDR1 SGDLS, CDR2 YYNGEE. This CDR3 spans 16 amino acids. J was trimmed by 2 bases and V by 2 bases; bases with no gene match: 8. The CDR3 DNA reads TGTGCCAGCAGCGTTGTGGCGAGCGGGATCACAGATACGCAGTATTTT. Its translation is CASSVVASGITDTQYF.

This clonotype was observed a few times. This sequence joins TRBV2 and TRBJ2-7; D possibly corresponds to TRBD1 (6 bases). Deletions cut 2 bases from V and 2 bases from J, with 10 bases between. The CDR3 totals 14 residues. CDR1 SNHLY and CDR2 FYNNEI come from the germline V gene. Here the CDR3 reads CASSEQGSAYEQYF. CDR3 DNA sequence: TGTGCCAGCAGTGAACAGGGGTCTGCCTACGAGCAGTACTTC.

This clonotype was detected only a few times. The rearrangement joins TRBV6-6 to TRBJ1-2; 9 nucleotides line up with TRBD1. The V segment lost 5 bases and the J segment 4 bases; nucleotides outside the gene matches: 5. Germline CDR1 and CDR2: MNHNY and SVGAGI (reference sequence). The length of the CDR3 is 14 residues. CDR3 DNA sequence: TGTGCCAGCAGTCAACAGGGGGCAGGCTATGGCTACACCTTC. This codes for CASSQQGAGYGYTF.

This chain joins TRBV10-2 and TRBJ2-4, with D perhaps given as TRBD1 or TRBD2 (5 bases each). This CDR3 has 16 amino acids. The germline V and J ends were trimmed by 0 bases and 1 base, with 10 bases remaining between them. Germline CDR1 is WSHSY and CDR2 is SAAADI. This chain's CDR3 is CASSESGTMAKNIQYF. The CDR3 bases are TGCGCCAGCAGTGAGTCGGGGACGATGGCCAAAAACATTCAGTACTTC.

This clonotype was seen only a few times. The J gene is TRBJ2-3, the V gene TRBV6-6; a weak D match, TRBD1 (5 bases). The V and J ends lost 6 bases and 0 bases respectively, with 13 bases between them. The CDR3 spans 15 residues. The V gene's germline CDR1 is MNHNY and CDR2 SVGAGI (reference sequence). The chain's CDR3 is CASSKGRPSTDTQYF. The CDR3 nucleotides read TGTGCCAGCAGCAAGGGGCGCCCTAGCACAGATACGCAGTATTTT.